Given below is one T cell receptor (beta chain) in context. Its antigen is as yet unknown. The data derive from a study of CD8 T cells in Susac syndrome. General observations from the study: The study acknowledged a relatively small number of individuals in its TCR sequencing and HLA analysis.

CD8+ and CD4+ blood T cells underwent TCR beta sequencing. Reverse transcription of roughly 0.45 to 1 ug RNA was carried out with random hexamers. Using its own MiXCR run on the immunoSEQ multiplex PCR reads, TCRdb lists one record per CDR3 protein. The profile shows some 400,000 distinct CDR3 sequences, 75% to 90% of them singletons. The V end was cut by 4 bases, the J end by 1 base, with 10 bases between. Germline CDR1 SQVTM, CDR2 ANQGSEA. CDR3 length: 13 residues. The chain recombines TRBV29-1 with TRBJ1-1; D possibly corresponds to TRBD1 (5 bases). This sequence originates from a human donor with multiple sclerosis. Sequenced: CD8+ T cells from PBMCs. In DNA form, the CDR3 reads TGCAGCGTTGTTTCCAGGGAGAACACTGAAGCTTTCTTT. It encodes CSVVSRENTEAFF.